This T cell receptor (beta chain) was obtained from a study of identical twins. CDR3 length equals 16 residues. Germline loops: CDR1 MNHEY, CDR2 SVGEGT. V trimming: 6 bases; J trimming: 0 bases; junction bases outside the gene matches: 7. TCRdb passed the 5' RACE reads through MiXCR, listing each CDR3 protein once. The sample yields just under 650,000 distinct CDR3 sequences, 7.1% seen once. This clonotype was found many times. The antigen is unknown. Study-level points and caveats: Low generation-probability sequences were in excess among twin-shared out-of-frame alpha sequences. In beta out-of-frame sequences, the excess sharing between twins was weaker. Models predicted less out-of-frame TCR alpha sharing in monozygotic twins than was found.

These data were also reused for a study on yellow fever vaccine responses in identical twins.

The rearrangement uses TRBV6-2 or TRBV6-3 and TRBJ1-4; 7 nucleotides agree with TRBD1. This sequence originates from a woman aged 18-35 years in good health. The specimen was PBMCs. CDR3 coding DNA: TGTGCCAGCAGCCCGGGACAGATGACAACTAATGAAAAACTGTTTTTT. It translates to CASSPGQMTTNEKLFF.